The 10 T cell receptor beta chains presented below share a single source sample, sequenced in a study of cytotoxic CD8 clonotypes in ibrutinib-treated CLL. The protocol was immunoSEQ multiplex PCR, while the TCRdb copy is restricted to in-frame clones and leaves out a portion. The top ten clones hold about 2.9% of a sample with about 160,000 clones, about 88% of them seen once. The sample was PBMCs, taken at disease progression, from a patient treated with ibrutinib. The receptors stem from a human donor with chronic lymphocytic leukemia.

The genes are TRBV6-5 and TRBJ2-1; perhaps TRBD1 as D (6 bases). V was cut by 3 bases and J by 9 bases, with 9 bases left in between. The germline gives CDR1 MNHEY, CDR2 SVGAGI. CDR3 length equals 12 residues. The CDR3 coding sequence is TGTGCCAGCAGTTATCCAGGGGCTGAGCAGTTCTTC. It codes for CASSYPGAEQFF.

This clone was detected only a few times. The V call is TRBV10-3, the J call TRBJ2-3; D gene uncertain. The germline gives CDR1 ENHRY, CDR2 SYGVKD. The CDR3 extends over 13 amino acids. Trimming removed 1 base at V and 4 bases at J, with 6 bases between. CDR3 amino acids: CAISEFGADTQYF. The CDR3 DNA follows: TGTGCCATCAGTGAGTTTGGCGCAGATACGCAGTATTTT.

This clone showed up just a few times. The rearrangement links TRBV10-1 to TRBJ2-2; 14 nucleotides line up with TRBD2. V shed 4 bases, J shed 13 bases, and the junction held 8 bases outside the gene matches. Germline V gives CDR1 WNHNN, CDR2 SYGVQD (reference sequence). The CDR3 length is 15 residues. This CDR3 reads CASSGGLAGVARLFF. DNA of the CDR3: TGCGCCAGCAGTGGGGGACTAGCGGGAGTCGCTCGGCTGTTTTTT.

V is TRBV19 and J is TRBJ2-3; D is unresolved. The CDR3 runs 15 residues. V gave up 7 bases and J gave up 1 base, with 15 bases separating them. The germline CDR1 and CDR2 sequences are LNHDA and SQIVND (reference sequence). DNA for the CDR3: TGTGCCAGTAAACAGCCTAATGACGGCACAGATACGCAGTATTTT. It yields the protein CASKQPNDGTDTQYF. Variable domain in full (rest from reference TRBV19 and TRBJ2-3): DGGITQSPKYLFRKEGQNVTLSCEQNLNHDAMYWYRQDPGQGLRLIYYSQIVNDFQKGDIAEGYSVSREKKESFPLTVTSAQKNPTAFYLCASKQPNDGTDTQYFGPGTRLTVL.

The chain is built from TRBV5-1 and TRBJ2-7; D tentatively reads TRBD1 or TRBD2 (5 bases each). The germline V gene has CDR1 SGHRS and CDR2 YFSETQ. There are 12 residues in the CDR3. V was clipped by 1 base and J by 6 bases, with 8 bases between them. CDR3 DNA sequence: TGCGCCAGCAGCTTGCTGGGGACCGAGCAGTACTTC. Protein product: CASSLLGTEQYF. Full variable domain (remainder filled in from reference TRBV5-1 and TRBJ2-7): KAGVTQTPRYLIKTRGQQVTLSCSPISGHRSVSWYQQTPGQGLQFLFEYFSETQRNKGNFPGRFSGRQFSNSRSEMNVSTLELGDSALYLCASSLLGTEQYFGPGTRLTVT.

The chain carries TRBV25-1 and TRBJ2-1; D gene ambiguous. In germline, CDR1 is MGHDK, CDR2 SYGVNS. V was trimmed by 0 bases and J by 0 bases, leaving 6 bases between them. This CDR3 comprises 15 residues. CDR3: CASSEYKYSYNEQFF. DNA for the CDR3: TGTGCCAGCAGTGAATATAAGTACTCCTACAATGAGCAGTTCTTC.

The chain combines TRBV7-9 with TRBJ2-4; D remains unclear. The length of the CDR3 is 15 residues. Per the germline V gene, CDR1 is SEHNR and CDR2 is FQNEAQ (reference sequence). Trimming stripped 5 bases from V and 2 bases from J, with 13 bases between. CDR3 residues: CASSPRLGTKNIQYF. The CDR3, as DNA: TGTGCCAGCAGCCCCAGGTTAGGTACCAAAAACATTCAGTACTTC.

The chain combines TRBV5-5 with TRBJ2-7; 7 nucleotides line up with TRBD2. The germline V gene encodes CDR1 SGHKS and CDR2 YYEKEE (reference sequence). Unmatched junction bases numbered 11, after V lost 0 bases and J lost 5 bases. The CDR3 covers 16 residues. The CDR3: CASSLAGGRRFDEQYF. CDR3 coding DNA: TGTGCCAGCAGCTTGGCGGGCGGGAGAAGGTTTGACGAGCAGTACTTC.

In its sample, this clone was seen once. The DNA for the CDR3 is TGCAGCGCAACATTCTGGACAGAGCAGTACTTC. Translation gives CSATFWTEQYF. The rearrangement uses TRBV29-1 and TRBJ2-7, with D possibly matching TRBD1 (5 bases). Trimming stripped 7 bases from V and 7 bases from J, with 14 bases between. Germline assignment: CDR1 SQVTM and CDR2 ANQGSEA. CDR3 length: 11 amino acids.

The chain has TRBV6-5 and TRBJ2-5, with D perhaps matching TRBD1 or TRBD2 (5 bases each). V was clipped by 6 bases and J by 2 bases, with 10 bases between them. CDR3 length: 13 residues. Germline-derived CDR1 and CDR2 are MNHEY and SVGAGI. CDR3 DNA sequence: TGTGCCAGCAGCTGGGACGGACAAGAGACCCAGTACTTC. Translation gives CASSWDGQETQYF.